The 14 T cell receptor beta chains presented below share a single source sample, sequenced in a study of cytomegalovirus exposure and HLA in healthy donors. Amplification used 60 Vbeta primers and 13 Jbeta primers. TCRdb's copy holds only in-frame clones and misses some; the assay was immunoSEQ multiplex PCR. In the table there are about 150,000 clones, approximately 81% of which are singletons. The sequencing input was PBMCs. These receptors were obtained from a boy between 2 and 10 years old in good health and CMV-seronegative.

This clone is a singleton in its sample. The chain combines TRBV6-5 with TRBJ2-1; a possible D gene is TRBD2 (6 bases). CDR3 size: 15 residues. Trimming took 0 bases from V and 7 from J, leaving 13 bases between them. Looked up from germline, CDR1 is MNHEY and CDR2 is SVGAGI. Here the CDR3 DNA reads TGTGCCAGCAGTTACTCTCGGGAGTTGGGGAATGAGCAGTTCTTC. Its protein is CASSYSRELGNEQFF.

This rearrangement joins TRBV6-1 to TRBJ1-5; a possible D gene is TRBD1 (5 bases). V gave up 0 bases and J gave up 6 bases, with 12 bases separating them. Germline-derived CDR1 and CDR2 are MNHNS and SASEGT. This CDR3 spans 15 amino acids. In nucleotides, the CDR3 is TGTGCCAGCAGTGAAGCTTGGGGGGGAGGTCAGCCCCAGCATTTT. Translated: CASSEAWGGGQPQHF.

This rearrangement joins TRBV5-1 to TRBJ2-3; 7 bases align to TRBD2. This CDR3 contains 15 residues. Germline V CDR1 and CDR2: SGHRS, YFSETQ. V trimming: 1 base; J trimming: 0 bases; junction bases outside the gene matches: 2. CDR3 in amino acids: CASSLPSGSTDTQYF. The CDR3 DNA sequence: TGCGCCAGCAGCTTGCCTAGCGGAAGCACAGATACGCAGTATTTT.

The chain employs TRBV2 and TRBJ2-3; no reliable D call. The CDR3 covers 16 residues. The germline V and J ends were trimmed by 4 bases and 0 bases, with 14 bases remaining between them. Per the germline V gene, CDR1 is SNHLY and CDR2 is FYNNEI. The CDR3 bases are TGTGCCAGCAGTGTAGATCGTCGTTCTAGCACAGATACGCAGTATTTT. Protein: CASSVDRRSSTDTQYF.

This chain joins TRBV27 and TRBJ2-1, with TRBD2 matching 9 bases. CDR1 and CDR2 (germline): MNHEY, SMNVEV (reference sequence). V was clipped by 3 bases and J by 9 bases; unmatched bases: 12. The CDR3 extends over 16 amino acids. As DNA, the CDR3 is TGTGCCAGCAGTTTTTCCTGGCTAGCGGGGATACCTGAGCAGTTCTTC. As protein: CASSFSWLAGIPEQFF.

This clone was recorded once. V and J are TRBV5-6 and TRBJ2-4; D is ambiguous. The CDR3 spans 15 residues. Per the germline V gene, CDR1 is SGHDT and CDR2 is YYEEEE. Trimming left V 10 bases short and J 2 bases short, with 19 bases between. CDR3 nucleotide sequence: TGTGCCTACTCCCGACGGCGGAGATCCAAAAACATTCAGTACTTC. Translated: CAYSRRRRSKNIQYF.

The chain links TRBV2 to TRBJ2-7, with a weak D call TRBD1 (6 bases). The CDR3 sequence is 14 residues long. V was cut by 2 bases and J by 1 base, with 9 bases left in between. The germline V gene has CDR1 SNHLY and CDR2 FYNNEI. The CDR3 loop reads CASSEWQGSYEQYV. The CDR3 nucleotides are TGTGCCAGCAGTGAATGGCAGGGGTCCTACGAGCAGTACGTC.

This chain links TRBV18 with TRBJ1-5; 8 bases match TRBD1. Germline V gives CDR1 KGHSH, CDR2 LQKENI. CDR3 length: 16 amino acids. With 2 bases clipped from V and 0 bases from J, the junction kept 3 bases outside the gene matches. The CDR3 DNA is TGTGCCAGCTCACCAGAACAGGGGGATAGCAATCAGCCCCAGCATTTT. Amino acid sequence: CASSPEQGDSNQPQHF.

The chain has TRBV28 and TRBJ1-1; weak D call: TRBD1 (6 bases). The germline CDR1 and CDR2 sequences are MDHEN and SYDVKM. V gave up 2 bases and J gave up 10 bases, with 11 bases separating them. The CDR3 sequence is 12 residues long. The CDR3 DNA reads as TGTGCCAGCAGTTTACCGTCGGACAGAGCTTTCTTT. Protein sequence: CASSLPSDRAFF.

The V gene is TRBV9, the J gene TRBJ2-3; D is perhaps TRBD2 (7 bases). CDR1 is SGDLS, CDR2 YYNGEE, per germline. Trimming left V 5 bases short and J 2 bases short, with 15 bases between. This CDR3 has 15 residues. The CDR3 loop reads CASSSRGAHTDTQYF. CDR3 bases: TGTGCCAGCAGTTCACGGGGGGCTCACACAGATACGCAGTATTTT.

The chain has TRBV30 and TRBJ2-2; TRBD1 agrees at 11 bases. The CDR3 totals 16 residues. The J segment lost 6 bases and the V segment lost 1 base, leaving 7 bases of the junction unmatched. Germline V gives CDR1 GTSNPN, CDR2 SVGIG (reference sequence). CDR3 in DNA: TGTGCCTGGAGTGGTGGACAGGGGGCAAAAGCCGGGGAGCTGTTTTTT. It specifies CAWSGGQGAKAGELFF.

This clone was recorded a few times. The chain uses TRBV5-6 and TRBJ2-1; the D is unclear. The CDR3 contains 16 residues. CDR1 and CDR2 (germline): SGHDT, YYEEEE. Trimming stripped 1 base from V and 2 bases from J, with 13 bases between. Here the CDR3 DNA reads TGTGCCAGCAGCTTGATTTCCGAGGAACCCTACAATGAGCAGTTCTTC. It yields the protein CASSLISEEPYNEQFF.

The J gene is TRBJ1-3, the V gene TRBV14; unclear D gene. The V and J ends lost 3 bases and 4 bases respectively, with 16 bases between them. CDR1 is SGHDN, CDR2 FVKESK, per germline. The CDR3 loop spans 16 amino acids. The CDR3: CASSHPGDPRGNTIYF. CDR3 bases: TGTGCCAGCAGCCACCCCGGAGACCCGAGGGGAAACACCATATATTTT.

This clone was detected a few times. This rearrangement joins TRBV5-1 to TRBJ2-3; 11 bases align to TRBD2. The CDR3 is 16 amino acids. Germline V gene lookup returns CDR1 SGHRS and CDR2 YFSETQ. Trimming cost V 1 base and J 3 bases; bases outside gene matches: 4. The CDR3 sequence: CASSLWGLAETDTQYF. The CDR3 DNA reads TGCGCCAGCAGCTTGTGGGGACTAGCGGAAACAGATACGCAGTATTTT.